This record looks at one T cell receptor beta chain sequence and its context. Its antigen is currently unknown. This CDR3 is built from 16 residues. TCRdb re-analyzed the 5' RACE reads; it lists each CDR3 protein once, without DNA. Its table records 550,000 or so distinct CDR3 sequences. The record originates from a study of T cells expressing NK-cell markers. Overall study findings and caveats: Once again these clonotypes came out on top in the CD3+CD56-NKG2C+ fraction of a few donors. Whether expanded NKG2C+ T cell clones were HCMV specific stayed uncertain. For over five donors, the dominant NKG2C+ clonotypes made up roughly 1.0-7.0% of their CD8+ T cells.

The chain uses TRBV12-3 or TRBV12-4 and TRBJ2-1; as DNA is missing, the TRBD2 call by TCRdb cannot be tested. Sequencing was done on a sample of blood T cells: a sorted CD56 or NKG2C T cell subset, CD4+ or CD8+ T cells, or bulk PBMC T cells (not recorded which). The receptor was isolated from a man between 18 and 35 years old in good health. The CDR3 is CASTPGTSGRWGEQFF.